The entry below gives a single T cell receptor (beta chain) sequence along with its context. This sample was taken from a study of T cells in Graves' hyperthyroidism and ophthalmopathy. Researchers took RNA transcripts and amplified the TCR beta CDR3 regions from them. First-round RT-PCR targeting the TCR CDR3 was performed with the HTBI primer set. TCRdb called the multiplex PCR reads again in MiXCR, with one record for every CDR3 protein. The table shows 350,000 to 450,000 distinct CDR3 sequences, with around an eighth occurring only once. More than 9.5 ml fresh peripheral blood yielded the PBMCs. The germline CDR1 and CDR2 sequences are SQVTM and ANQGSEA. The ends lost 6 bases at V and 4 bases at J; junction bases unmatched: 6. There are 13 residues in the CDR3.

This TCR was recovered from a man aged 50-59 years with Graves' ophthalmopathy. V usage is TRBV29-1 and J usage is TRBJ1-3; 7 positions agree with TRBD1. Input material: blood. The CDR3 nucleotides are TGCAGCGTCGGAACAGGGGTCGGAAACACCATATATTTT. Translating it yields CSVGTGVGNTIYF.